Below, 5 T cell receptor beta chains from the same sample are listed, as sequenced in a study of T cell responses to AZD1222 COVID-19 vaccine listed by TCRdb under 2021. The protocol used for the library was the immunoSEQ multiplex PCR assay. TCRdb carries this immuneACCESS record with in-frame sequences only. Its versions omit some clonotypes, under half of them owing to an unresolved V gene in the studies checked, with the rest unexplained. Present in this sample are around 150,000 clones, roughly nine tenths of which were seen just once. The ten largest make up 1.5% to 2% of the sample. The time point label, as the study defines it: baseline before first vaccination. Sequenced here: peripheral blood, sampled on day 0 of AZD1222 vaccination. These TCRs come from an adult in good health.

This sequence joins TRBV27 and TRBJ1-3, with D maybe TRBD1 (5 bases). Germline values: CDR1 MNHEY, CDR2 SMNVEV (reference sequence). The CDR3 covers 16 residues. Trimming shortened V by 2 bases and J by 4 bases, and 15 bases separated the two germline ends. The CDR3 region is CASSLMGPDLGNTIYF. The CDR3 bases are TGTGCCAGCAGTTTAATGGGACCAGACCTGGGAAACACCATATATTTT.

V is TRBV28 and J is TRBJ2-1; D remains ambiguous. Germline assignment: CDR1 MDHEN and CDR2 SYDVKM. The V end was cut by 3 bases, the J end by 9 bases, with 12 bases between. This CDR3 contains 13 residues. CDR3 DNA: TGTGCCAGCAGTTTTGGTCTGCGCCTTGAGCAGTTCTTC. Encoded protein: CASSFGLRLEQFF. Drawing the rest from reference TRBV28 and TRBJ2-1, the complete variable domain is DVKVTQSSRYLVKRTGEKVFLECVQDMDHENMFWYRQDPGLGLRLIYFSYDVKMKEKGDIPEGYSVSREKKERFSLILESASTNQTSMYLCASSFGLRLEQFFGPGTRLTVL.

The rearrangement joins TRBV3-1 (or the pseudogene TRBV3-2) to TRBJ1-3; D unclear. The germline V gene encodes CDR1 LGHDT and CDR2 YNNKEL (reference sequence). The CDR3 sequence is 11 residues long. Trimming took off 1 base at V and 6 bases at J, with 1 base between the two ends. CDR3 amino acids: CASSQVNTIYF. The CDR3 bases are TGTGCCAGCAGCCAAGTAAACACCATATATTTT.

This sequence joins TRBV5-4 and TRBJ2-7; TRBD2 matches at 9 bases. V shed 2 bases, J shed 3 bases, and the junction held 3 bases outside the gene matches. The CDR3 spans 14 residues. The germline V gene encodes CDR1 SGHNT and CDR2 YYREEE (reference sequence). The CDR3 sequence: CASSFRTSDYEQYF. The CDR3 coding sequence is TGTGCCAGCAGCTTCAGGACTAGCGACTACGAGCAGTACTTC.

This clone was recorded only once. This chain joins TRBV5-5 and TRBJ2-7; TRBD2 agrees at 7 bases. The CDR3 is 13 amino acids. Germline CDR1 and CDR2: SGHKS and YYEKEE (reference sequence). Trimming at V came to 5 bases and at J to 4 bases, leaving 6 bases not matched to a gene. The CDR3 spells CASSRAGGYEQYF. The CDR3 bases are TGTGCCAGCAGTAGGGCCGGGGGGTACGAGCAGTACTTC.